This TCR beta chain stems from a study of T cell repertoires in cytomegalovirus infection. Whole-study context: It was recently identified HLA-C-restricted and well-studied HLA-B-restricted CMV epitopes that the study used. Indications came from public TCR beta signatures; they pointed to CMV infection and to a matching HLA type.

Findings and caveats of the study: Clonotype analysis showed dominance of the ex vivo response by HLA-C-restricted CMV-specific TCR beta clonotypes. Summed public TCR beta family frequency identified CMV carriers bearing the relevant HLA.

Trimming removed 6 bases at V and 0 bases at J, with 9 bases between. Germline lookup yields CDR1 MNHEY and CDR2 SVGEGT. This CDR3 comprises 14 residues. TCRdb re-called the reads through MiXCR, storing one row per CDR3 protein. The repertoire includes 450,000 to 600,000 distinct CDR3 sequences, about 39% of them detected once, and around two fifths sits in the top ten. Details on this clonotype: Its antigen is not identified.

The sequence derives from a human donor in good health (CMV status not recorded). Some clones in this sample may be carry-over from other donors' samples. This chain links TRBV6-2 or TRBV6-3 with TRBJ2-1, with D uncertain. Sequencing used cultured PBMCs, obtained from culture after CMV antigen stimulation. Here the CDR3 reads CASSPFPSYNEQFF. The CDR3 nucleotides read TGTGCCAGCAGCCCGTTCCCCTCCTACAATGAGCAGTTCTTC.